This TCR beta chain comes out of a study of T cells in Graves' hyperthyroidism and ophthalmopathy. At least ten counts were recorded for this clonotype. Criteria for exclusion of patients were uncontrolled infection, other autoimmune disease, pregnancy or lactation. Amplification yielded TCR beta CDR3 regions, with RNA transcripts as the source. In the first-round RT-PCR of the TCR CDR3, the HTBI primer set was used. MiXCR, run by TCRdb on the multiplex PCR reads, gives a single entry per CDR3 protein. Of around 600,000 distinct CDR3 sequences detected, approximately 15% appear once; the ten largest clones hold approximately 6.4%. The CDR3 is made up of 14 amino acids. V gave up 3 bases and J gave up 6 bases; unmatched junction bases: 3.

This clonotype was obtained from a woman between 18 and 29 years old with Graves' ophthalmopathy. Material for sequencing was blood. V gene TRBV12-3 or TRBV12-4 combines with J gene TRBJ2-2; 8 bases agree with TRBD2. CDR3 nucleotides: TGTGCCAGCAGTTTCAGCGGGAGCCCCGGGGAGCTGTTTTTT. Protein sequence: CASSFSGSPGELFF.